The T cell receptor (beta chain) described here comes from a study of shared clonotypes between healthy human individuals. Whole-study context: There were three CD4 naive, three CD4 memory, two CD8 naive and one CD8 memory plates per donor.

TCRdb's copy holds only in-frame clones and misses some; the assay was immunoSEQ multiplex PCR. The data hold roughly 810,000 clones, with about 96% observed a single time. Terminally differentiated effector memory CD45RA+ cells were excluded by CCR7 positive selection of CD45RO-negative cells. Germline V gene data show CDR1 as MNHEY and CDR2 as SMNVEV (reference sequence). V lost 4 bases, J lost 4 bases, and 11 bases lay in between. The CDR3 length is 13 residues. The sequence was collected from a man under 40 in good health. The rearrangement uses TRBV27 and TRBJ2-7; D unclear. The sequencing input was naive CD8+ T cells sorted from blood. The CDR3 DNA reads as TGTGCCAGCAGTTCGCCGCTCATTTACGAGCAGTACTTC. The encoded protein is CASSSPLIYEQYF.